This TCR beta chain was found in a study of vaccination and CD4 T cells after COVID-19. V was cut by 5 bases and J by 1 base, with 17 bases left in between. CDR3 size: 16 residues. CDR1 MDHEN and CDR2 SYDVKM come from the germline V gene. A remark on this clonotype: Its matching antigen is unknown.

Described treatment: approximately 9-day PBMC culture with coronavirus spike peptide pools or control peptides (ViraFEST assay). Cultured CD4+ T cells had their DNA profiled by the Oncomine TCR Beta short-read assay. TCRdb independently ran MiXCR on the PCR reads; one entry per CDR3 protein. The table records around 26,000 distinct CDR3 sequences, 40% to 50% of them present only once. The TCR originated in a human donor who had recovered from COVID-19. Sequencing used CD4+ T cells from blood, cultured in vitro. V usage is TRBV28 and J usage is TRBJ1-1, with a tentative D call TRBD1 (5 bases). Written as DNA, the CDR3 is TGTGCCAGCAGTATCGGACATTCAACAAAGAACACTGAAGCTTTCTTT. This sequence encodes CASSIGHSTKNTEAFF.